Following are 27 T cell receptor beta chains from one sample sequenced in a study of cytomegalovirus exposure and HLA in healthy donors. In the PCR, 60 Vbeta and 13 Jbeta primers were used. Sequencing was performed with immunoSEQ multiplex PCR; in TCRdb, only in-frame clones are kept and a portion is missing. The data show roughly 70,000 clones, just under 75% seen once. The sequenced material came from PBMCs. These receptor sequences come from a human donor in good health.

The genes are TRBV4-1 and TRBJ2-4; 8 nucleotides line up with TRBD1. The germline CDR1 and CDR2 sequences are MGHRA and YSYEKL. The V gene end was trimmed by 1 base and the J gene end by 8 bases; junction bases not matched to a gene: 4. The CDR3 is 14 amino acids. The CDR3 region is CASSQVTGADIQYF. The CDR3, as DNA: TGCGCCAGCAGCCAAGTGACAGGGGCGGACATTCAGTACTTC.

The chain uses TRBV6-5 and TRBJ1-5; 7 nucleotides line up with TRBD1. J lost 4 bases, V lost 4 bases, and 4 bases had no gene match. This CDR3 has 14 amino acids. Germline V lookup: CDR1 MNHEY, CDR2 SVGAGI. The CDR3 sequence is CASSSRQGNQPQHF. CDR3 bases: TGTGCCAGCAGTTCCCGACAGGGAAATCAGCCCCAGCATTTT.

The chain has TRBV7-9 and TRBJ1-2; tentatively, D is TRBD1 (6 bases). CDR1 is SEHNR, CDR2 FQNEAQ, per germline (reference sequence). The length of the CDR3 is 13 residues. Between the trimmed V and J ends, which lost 8 bases and 6 bases, there was a span of 16 bases. Written as DNA, the CDR3 is TGTGCCAGCGCTCGCTCAGGGGTGCATGGCTACACCTTC. This codes for CASARSGVHGYTF.

This clone was counted ten times or more. This chain's CDR3 is CASSPRGTNTEAFF. The CDR3 DNA follows: TGTGCCAGCAGCCCACGGGGTACGAACACTGAAGCTTTCTTT. This sequence joins TRBV7-9 and TRBJ1-1; D is uncertain. Germline V gene lookup returns CDR1 SEHNR and CDR2 FQNEAQ (reference sequence). The CDR3 sequence is 14 residues long. With 5 bases removed from V and 1 base from J, the gap between germline ends came to 11 bases.

The rearrangement links TRBV7-8 to TRBJ2-6, with D perhaps TRBD1 (7 bases). The CDR3 has 16 amino acids. Germline loops: CDR1 SGHVS, CDR2 FQNEAQ. V lost 4 bases to trimming and J lost 2 bases, with 12 bases between them. Written as DNA, the CDR3 is TGTGCCAGCAGCTACCCCAGGGGGGCTGGGGCCAACGTCCTGACTTTC. Translating gives CASSYPRGAGANVLTF. The variable domain in full, with the rest retrieved from reference TRBV7-8 and TRBJ2-6, is GAGVSQSPRYKVAKRGQDVALRCDPISGHVSLFWYQQALGQGPEFLTYFQNEAQLDKSGLPSDRFFAERPEGSVSTLKIQRTQQEDSAVYLCASSYPRGAGANVLTFGAGSRLTVL.

This rearrangement joins TRBV4-1 to TRBJ2-1; 13 nucleotides match TRBD2. With V trimmed by 3 bases and J by 4 bases, 6 bases remained unmatched. The CDR3 has 17 residues. Germline lookup yields CDR1 MGHRA and CDR2 YSYEKL. CDR3 residues: CASSHTRTSGSYNEQFF. In DNA form, the CDR3 reads TGCGCCAGCAGCCATACCCGGACTAGCGGGAGTTACAATGAGCAGTTCTTC.

The rearrangement joins TRBV6-6 to TRBJ2-4, with D maybe TRBD2 (6 bases). V shed 4 bases and J shed 15 bases, with 13 bases lying between them. In germline, CDR1 is MNHNY, CDR2 SVGAGI (reference sequence). CDR3 size: 11 residues. CDR3 nucleotide sequence: TGTGCCAGCAGTTCGGAGGGGCCACGGTACTTC. This codes for CASSSEGPRYF.

The chain carries TRBV29-1 and TRBJ2-7; D gene unclear. Trimming removed 7 bases at V and 3 bases at J, with 10 bases between. Germline lookup yields CDR1 SQVTM and CDR2 ANQGSEA. This CDR3 has 11 residues. This CDR3 reads CSARSGYEQYF. CDR3 coding DNA: TGCAGCGCCCGATCCGGCTACGAGCAGTACTTC.

V and J are TRBV19 and TRBJ2-1; TRBD2 matches at 10 bases. Germline lookup yields CDR1 LNHDA and CDR2 SQIVND (reference sequence). V lost 4 bases, J lost 0 bases, and 15 bases stayed unmatched. This CDR3 has 20 residues. CDR3 loop: CASSTPGVAGGPSSYNEQFF. CDR3 bases: TGTGCCAGTAGTACCCCTGGAGTAGCGGGAGGCCCCAGCTCCTACAATGAGCAGTTCTTC.

The chain has TRBV27 and TRBJ1-1; 7 bases agree with TRBD1. Germline CDR1 MNHEY, CDR2 SMNVEV (reference sequence). V was clipped by 0 bases and J by 1 base; unmatched bases: 5. CDR3 size: 16 residues. The CDR3 loop reads CASSLSATGWNTEAFF. DNA for the CDR3: TGTGCCAGCAGTTTATCCGCGACAGGGTGGAACACTGAAGCTTTCTTT.

The J gene is TRBJ2-5, the V gene TRBV7-9; TRBD2 aligns across 9 bases. Per the germline V gene, CDR1 is SEHNR and CDR2 is FQNEAQ (reference sequence). The CDR3 is made up of 15 amino acids. The J segment lost 4 bases and the V segment lost 11 bases, leaving 14 bases of the junction unmatched. CDR3 bases: TGTGCCGCTCCGGTCTATAGCGGGAGAAGAGAGACCCAGTACTTC. It encodes CAAPVYSGRRETQYF.

This chain joins TRBV5-1 and TRBJ1-1; D ambiguous. The V gene's germline CDR1 is SGHRS and CDR2 YFSETQ. The CDR3 spans 13 residues. V lost 0 bases to trimming and J lost 3 bases, with 6 bases between them. The CDR3 nucleotides read TGCGCCAGCAGCTTGGCCGGGTACACTGAAGCTTTCTTT. Amino acid sequence: CASSLAGYTEAFF.

Note on this clone: Different DNA sequences within this sample yield the same CDR3. CDR3 amino acids: CACPGTGAGEQFF. Written as DNA, the CDR3 is TGTGCCTGCCCGGGGACAGGGGCCGGTGAGCAGTTCTTC. V is TRBV30 and J is TRBJ2-1, with 10 bases identical to TRBD1. The V gene's germline CDR1 is GTSNPN and CDR2 SVGIG (reference sequence). V gave up 6 bases and J gave up 9 bases; unmatched junction bases: 8. The CDR3 extends over 13 amino acids. The entire variable domain, with the rest obtained from reference TRBV30 and TRBJ2-1, is as follows: SQTIHQWPATLVQPVGSPLSLECTVEGTSNPNLYWYRQAAGRGLQLLFYSVGIGQISSEVPQNLSASRPQDRQFILSSKKLLLSDSGFYLCACPGTGAGEQFFGPGTRLTVL.

The chain recombines TRBV7-2 with TRBJ1-1; 10 bases agree with TRBD1. The V and J ends lost 5 bases and 1 base, in that order; junction bases with no gene match: 10. CDR3 size: 17 residues. Germline V CDR1 and CDR2: SGHTA, FQGNSA. The CDR3 DNA follows: TGTGCCAGCAGCCCGGGACAGGGGATAAGTGGGAACACTGAAGCTTTCTTT. Protein product: CASSPGQGISGNTEAFF.

V gene TRBV6-1 combines with J gene TRBJ1-2; tentatively, D is TRBD1 (5 bases). The V gene's germline CDR1 is MNHNS and CDR2 SASEGT. CDR3 length equals 13 residues. V was clipped by 8 bases and J by 6 bases, with 16 bases between them. Written as DNA, the CDR3 is TGTGCCAGCTCAACCCGGGGGATAGATGGCTACACCTTC. Protein sequence: CASSTRGIDGYTF.

V gene TRBV28 combines with J gene TRBJ1-1, with a possible D match to TRBD1 (6 bases). Per germline, CDR1 MDHEN and CDR2 SYDVKM. Trimming stripped 7 bases from V and 11 bases from J, with 20 bases between. The CDR3 sequence is 13 residues long. The CDR3 nucleotides read TGTGCCAGCACCTTCCCGACAGGACCTCTGGCTTTCTTT. Translated, it gives CASTFPTGPLAFF.

To note about this clone: One junction end disagrees with the germline gene, perhaps due to a read error. This chain joins TRBV9 and TRBJ1-1, with unresolved D. Germline values: CDR1 SGDLS, CDR2 YYNGEE. The length of the CDR3 is 14 residues. This CDR3 reads CASSVVGRNAEAFF. DNA of the CDR3: TGTGCCAGCAGCGTAGTTGGGAGGAACGCTGAAGCTTTCTTT. Complete variable domain (other parts from reference TRBV9 and TRBJ1-1): DSGVTQTPKHLITATGQRVTLRCSPRSGDLSVYWYQQSLDQGLQFLIQYYNGEERAKGNILERFSAQQFPDLHSELNLSSLELGDSALYFCASSVVGRNAEAFFGQGTRLTVV.

This clone has only one observation. This rearrangement joins TRBV19 to TRBJ1-4; D not resolved. V was cut by 8 bases and J by 6 bases, with 13 bases left in between. This CDR3 spans 13 amino acids. Per the germline V gene, CDR1 is LNHDA and CDR2 is SQIVND (reference sequence). The CDR3 DNA sequence: TGTGCCAGTGGCGGGGAGTTTCATGAAAAACTGTTTTTT. Translated: CASGGEFHEKLFF.

This clone was seen only a few times. This chain links TRBV6-1 with TRBJ1-5, with a tentative D call TRBD1 (5 bases). Germline V gene sequence: CDR1 MNHNS, CDR2 SASEGT. This CDR3 has 13 amino acids. The germline V and J ends were trimmed by 8 bases and 4 bases, with 12 bases remaining between them. The chain's CDR3 is CASGGGENQPQHF. Written as DNA, the CDR3 is TGTGCCAGCGGCGGGGGGGAAAATCAGCCCCAGCATTTT.

This clone was found a few times. The chain employs TRBV9 and TRBJ2-2, with a tentative D call TRBD1 (6 bases). Trimming shortened V by 1 base and J by 8 bases, and 12 bases separated the two germline ends. This CDR3 contains 14 residues. The germline V gene encodes CDR1 SGDLS and CDR2 YYNGEE. The CDR3 loop is CASSVNRVGGELFF. Written as DNA, the CDR3 is TGTGCCAGCAGCGTAAACAGGGTAGGAGGGGAGCTGTTTTTT.

The rearrangement links TRBV9 to TRBJ1-1, with D maybe TRBD1 (5 bases). The CDR3 sequence is 17 residues long. Per the germline V gene, CDR1 is SGDLS and CDR2 is YYNGEE. Trimming cost V 1 base and J 6 bases, with 22 bases left between them. Written as DNA, the CDR3 is TGTGCCAGCAGCGTATCTCTGACGGGGGGGGGACCTCCTGAAGCTTTCTTT. Residues: CASSVSLTGGGPPEAFF.

The chain has TRBV19 and TRBJ2-7; TRBD2 might be the D (5 bases). The CDR3 spans 13 residues. V dropped 5 bases and J dropped 3 bases, with 11 bases sitting between them. Germline-derived CDR1 and CDR2 are LNHDA and SQIVND (reference sequence). The CDR3 bases are TGTGCCAGTAGTGTGGACCGGGGCTACGAGCAGTACTTC. Protein: CASSVDRGYEQYF. Based on the CDR3 plus reference TRBV19 and TRBJ2-7, the full variable domain is DGGITQSPKYLFRKEGQNVTLSCEQNLNHDAMYWYRQDPGQGLRLIYYSQIVNDFQKGDIAEGYSVSREKKESFPLTVTSAQKNPTAFYLCASSVDRGYEQYFGPGTRLTVT.

The J gene is TRBJ2-3, the V gene TRBV6-6, with 15 bases fitting TRBD2. Germline CDR1 is MNHNY and CDR2 is SVGAGI (reference sequence). The CDR3 spans 15 residues. The V and J ends lost 6 bases and 3 bases, in that order; junction bases with no gene match: 1. The CDR3 loop reads CASSGLAGGTDTQYF. In nucleotides, the CDR3 is TGTGCCAGCAGCGGACTAGCGGGAGGGACAGATACGCAGTATTTT.

This clone was counted once. The rearrangement links TRBV4-1 to TRBJ2-7, with D perhaps TRBD1 (5 bases). CDR3 length equals 17 residues. The germline V gene encodes CDR1 MGHRA and CDR2 YSYEKL. V lost 1 base, J lost 1 base, and 17 bases lay in between. CDR3 coding DNA: TGCGCCAGCAGCCAAGTAGAATTAGGACACAATTCCTACGAGCAGTACTTC. Amino acid sequence: CASSQVELGHNSYEQYF.

The chain links TRBV11-2 to TRBJ1-1; 8 nucleotides match TRBD1. V dropped 5 bases and J dropped 1; count of bases not matched to a gene: 3. The CDR3 extends over 14 amino acids. Germline CDR1 SGHAT, CDR2 FQNNGV. CDR3 protein: CASSVQGGNTEAFF. In nucleotides, the CDR3 is TGTGCCAGCAGCGTACAGGGGGGGAACACTGAAGCTTTCTTT.

This clone turned up a few times. The rearrangement links TRBV7-3 to TRBJ2-1; TRBD2 agrees at 8 bases. The germline V gene has CDR1 SGHTA and CDR2 FQGTGA. The CDR3 is made up of 15 amino acids. Trimming took 5 bases from V and 5 from J; bases not matched to a gene: 8. In DNA form, the CDR3 reads TGTGCCAGCAGCCCTCTACTAGCGGCCCACAATGAGCAGTTCTTC. Its protein is CASSPLLAAHNEQFF.

The chain employs TRBV15 and TRBJ2-3, with 8 bases aligning to TRBD1. Germline V CDR1 and CDR2: LNHNV, YYDKDF (reference sequence). The CDR3 consists of 15 residues. V lost 4 bases to trimming and J lost 2 bases; unmatched junction nucleotides: 5. As DNA, the CDR3 is TGTGCCACCAGCACAAGGACAGGGCCCACAGATACGCAGTATTTT. It specifies CATSTRTGPTDTQYF.